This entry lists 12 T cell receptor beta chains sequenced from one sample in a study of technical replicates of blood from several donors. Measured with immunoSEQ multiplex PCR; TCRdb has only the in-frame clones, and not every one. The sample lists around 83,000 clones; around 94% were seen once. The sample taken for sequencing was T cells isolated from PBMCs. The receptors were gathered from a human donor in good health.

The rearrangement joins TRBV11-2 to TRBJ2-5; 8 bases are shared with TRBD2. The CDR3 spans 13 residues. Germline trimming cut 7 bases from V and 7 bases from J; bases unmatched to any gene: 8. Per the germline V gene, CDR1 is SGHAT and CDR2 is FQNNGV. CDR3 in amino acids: CASTPTRGGTQYF. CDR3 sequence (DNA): TGTGCCAGCACCCCTACACGGGGGGGGACCCAGTACTTC.

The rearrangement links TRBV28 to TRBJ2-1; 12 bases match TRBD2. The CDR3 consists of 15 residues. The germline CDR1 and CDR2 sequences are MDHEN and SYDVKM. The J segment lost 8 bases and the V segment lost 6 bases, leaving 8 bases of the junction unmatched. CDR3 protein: CASSQGTSGRYEQFF. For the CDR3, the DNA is TGTGCCAGCAGCCAGGGGACTAGCGGGCGCTATGAGCAGTTCTTC.

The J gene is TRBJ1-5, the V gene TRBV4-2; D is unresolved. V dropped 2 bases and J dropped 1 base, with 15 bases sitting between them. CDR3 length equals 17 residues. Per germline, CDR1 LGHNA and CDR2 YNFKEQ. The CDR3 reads CASSQRLASGSNQPQHF. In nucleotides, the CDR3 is TGTGCCAGCAGCCAACGGCTCGCCTCGGGGAGCAATCAGCCCCAGCATTTT.

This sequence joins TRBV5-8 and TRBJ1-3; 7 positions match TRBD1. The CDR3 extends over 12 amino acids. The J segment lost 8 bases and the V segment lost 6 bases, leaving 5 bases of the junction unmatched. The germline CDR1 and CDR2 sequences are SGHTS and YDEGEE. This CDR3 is CASNNRGDTIYF. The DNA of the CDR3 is TGTGCCAGCAACAACAGGGGTGACACCATATATTTT.

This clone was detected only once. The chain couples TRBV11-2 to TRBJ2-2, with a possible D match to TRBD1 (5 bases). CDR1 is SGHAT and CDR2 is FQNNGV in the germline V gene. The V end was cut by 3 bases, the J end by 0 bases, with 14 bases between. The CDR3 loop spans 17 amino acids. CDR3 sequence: CASSFNHRTSNTGELFF. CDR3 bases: TGTGCCAGCAGCTTCAACCATCGGACATCGAACACCGGGGAGCTGTTTTTT.

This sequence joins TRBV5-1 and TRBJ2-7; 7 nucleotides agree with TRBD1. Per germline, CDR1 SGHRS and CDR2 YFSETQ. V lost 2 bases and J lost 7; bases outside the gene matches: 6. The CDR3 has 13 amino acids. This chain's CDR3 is CASSFDRAREQYF. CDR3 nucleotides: TGCGCCAGCAGCTTCGACAGGGCTCGGGAGCAGTACTTC.

The CDR3 sequence: CASKHGQAYEQYF. The CDR3 DNA is TGTGCCAGCAAACATGGACAAGCCTACGAGCAGTACTTC. The chain carries TRBV6-6 and TRBJ2-7, with a weak D call TRBD1 (5 bases). V gave up 7 bases and J gave up 2 bases, with 12 bases separating them. CDR3 length: 13 amino acids. Germline values: CDR1 MNHNY, CDR2 SVGAGI (reference sequence).

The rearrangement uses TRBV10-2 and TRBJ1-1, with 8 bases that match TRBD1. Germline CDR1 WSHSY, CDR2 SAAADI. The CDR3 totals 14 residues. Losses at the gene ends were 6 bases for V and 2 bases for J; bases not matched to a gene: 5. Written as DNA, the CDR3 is TGCGCCAGCAGCCCCGGGACAGGAAACACTGAAGCTTTCTTT. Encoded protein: CASSPGTGNTEAFF.

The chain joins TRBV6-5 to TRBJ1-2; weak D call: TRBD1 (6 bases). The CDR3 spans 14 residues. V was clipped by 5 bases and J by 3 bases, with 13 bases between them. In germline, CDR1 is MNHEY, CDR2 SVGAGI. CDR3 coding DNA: TGTGCCAGCAGTACCTACAGGGACGACTATGGCTACACCTTC. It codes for CASSTYRDDYGYTF.

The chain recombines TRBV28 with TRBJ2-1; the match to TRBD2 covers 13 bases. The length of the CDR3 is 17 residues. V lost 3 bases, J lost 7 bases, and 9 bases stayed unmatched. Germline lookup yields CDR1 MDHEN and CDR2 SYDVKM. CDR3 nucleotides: TGTGCCAGCAGTTTCGACCCCGGGACTAGCGGGATGAATGAGCAGTTCTTC. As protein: CASSFDPGTSGMNEQFF.

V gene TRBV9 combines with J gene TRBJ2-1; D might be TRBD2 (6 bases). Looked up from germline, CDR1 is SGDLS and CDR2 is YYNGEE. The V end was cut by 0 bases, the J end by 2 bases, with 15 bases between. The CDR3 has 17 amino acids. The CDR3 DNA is TGTGCCAGCAGCGTAGGTATGCCCACGGGGGCCTACAATGAGCAGTTCTTC. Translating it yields CASSVGMPTGAYNEQFF. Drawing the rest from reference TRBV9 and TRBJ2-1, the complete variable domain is DSGVTQTPKHLITATGQRVTLRCSPRSGDLSVYWYQQSLDQGLQFLIQYYNGEERAKGNILERFSAQQFPDLHSELNLSSLELGDSALYFCASSVGMPTGAYNEQFFGPGTRLTVL.

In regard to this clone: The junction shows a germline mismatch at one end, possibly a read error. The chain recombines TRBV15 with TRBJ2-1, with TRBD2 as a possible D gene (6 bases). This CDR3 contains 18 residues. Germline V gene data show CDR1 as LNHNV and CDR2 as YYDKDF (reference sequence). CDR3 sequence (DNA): TGTGCCACCAGGAGAGGAGCTAGCGCCCAAATGGCCTACAATGAGCAGTTCTTC. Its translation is CATRRGASAQMAYNEQFF.